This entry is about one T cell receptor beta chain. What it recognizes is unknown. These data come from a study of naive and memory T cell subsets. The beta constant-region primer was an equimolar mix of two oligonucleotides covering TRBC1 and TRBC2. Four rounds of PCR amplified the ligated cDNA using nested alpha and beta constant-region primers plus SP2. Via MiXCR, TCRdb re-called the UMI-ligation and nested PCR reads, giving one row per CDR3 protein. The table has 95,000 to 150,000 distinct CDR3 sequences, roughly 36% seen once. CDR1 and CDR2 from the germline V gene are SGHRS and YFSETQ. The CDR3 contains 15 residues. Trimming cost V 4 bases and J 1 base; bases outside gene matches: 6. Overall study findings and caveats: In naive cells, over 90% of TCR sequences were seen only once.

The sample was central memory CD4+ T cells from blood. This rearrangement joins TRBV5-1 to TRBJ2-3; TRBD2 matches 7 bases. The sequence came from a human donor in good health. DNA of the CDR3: TGCGCCAGCAGCCGCGCGGGAGAGGGCACAGATACGCAGTATTTT. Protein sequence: CASSRAGEGTDTQYF. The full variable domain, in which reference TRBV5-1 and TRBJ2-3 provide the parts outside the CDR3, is KAGVTQTPRYLIKTRGQQVTLSCSPISGHRSVSWYQQTPGQGLQFLFEYFSETQRNKGNFPGRFSGRQFSNSRSEMNVSTLELGDSALYLCASSRAGEGTDTQYFGPGTRLTVL.